This T cell receptor beta chain was retrieved from a study of blood T cell repertoires in COVID-19. Study-wide context: T cells, B-cell-depleted T cells, or PBMCs supplied cDNA or gDNA.

Germline CDR1 is SGHVS and CDR2 is FQNEAQ. This CDR3 region has 16 residues. The V segment lost 0 bases and the J segment 3 bases; nucleotides outside the gene matches: 4. Sequencing used immunoSEQ multiplex PCR; TCRdb keeps in-frame clones, though not all of them. Here the sample spans some 30,000 clones, 70% to 90% being singletons. The receptor comes from a woman of 80 years or more with COVID-19, enrolled during active disease. The V gene is TRBV7-8, the J gene TRBJ1-5, with 8 nucleotides matching TRBD1. The sequenced material came from peripheral blood. The CDR3 region is CASSLADRAANQPQHF. CDR3 nucleotides: TGTGCCAGCAGCTTAGCGGACAGGGCGGCCAATCAGCCCCAGCATTTT.